The 29 T cell receptor delta chains listed next were all sequenced from one sample in a study of DNA immune sequencing with unique molecular identifiers (dated by TCRdb to the early 2020s). The library was produced with multiplex PCR. The instrument was an Illumina MiniSeq. Genomic DNA was amplified with a 32-plex assay using primers for all 8 TRDV and 4 TRDJ genes covering the CDR3. During two to four cycles of barcoding PCR, a 12-nucleotide UMI was attached, and a second PCR using Illumina adapter primers followed. TCRdb recomputed clones from the public reads with CATT; identical DNA rows were then combined. This sample lists around 700 delta-chain clones; 9.5% to 15% were detected once. The ten biggest clones cover around 64% of the sample. Material: gamma-delta T cells from PBMCs. The origin of the receptors is a human donor in good health.

This clone is large by share. Other DNA variants within this sample encode the same CDR3. V and J are TRDV3 and TRDJ1, with 9 bases fitting TRDD3. Germline loops: CDR1 TVYSNPD, CDR2 GDNSRS (reference sequence). The CDR3 spans 23 residues. Trimming removed 1 base from V and 2 bases from J; junction bases left unmatched: 32. In DNA form, the CDR3 reads TGTGCCTTTACCAGTCCGAATGTTCCTGTACTGGGGGACAAACTCCCAATTACCGATAAACTCATCTTT. It specifies CAFTSPNVPVLGDKLPITDKLIF.

V usage is TRDV1 and J usage is TRDJ1, with unresolved D. This CDR3 is 21 amino acids long. Per the germline V gene, CDR1 is TSWWSYY and CDR2 is QGS. Trimming shortened V by 2 bases and J by 0 bases, and 28 bases separated the two germline ends. The CDR3 here is CALGEGSSFFSLRRYTDKLIF. The CDR3 DNA reads TGTGCTCTTGGGGAAGGATCCAGCTTTTTCTCCCTCCGACGGTACACCGATAAACTCATCTTT.

As regards this clone: The protein recorded in TCRdb matches a much larger clone and deviates from this DNA's translation at residue 10, suggesting a read error; the protein here is obtained by translating the DNA. The CDR3 protein is CACDPLGRTGPYTDKLIF. CDR3 coding DNA: TGTGCCTGTGACCCCCTTGGAAGGACCGGCCCTTACACCGATAAACTCATCTTT. This chain joins TRDV2 and TRDJ1; D is unclear. CDR1 is GEAIGNYY, CDR2 EKD, per germline. The V end was cut by 3 bases, the J end by 0 bases, with 22 bases between. This CDR3 has 18 residues.

In its sample, this clone was seen a few times. The genes are TRDV2 and TRDJ3; perhaps TRDD3 as D (5 bases). CDR1 is GEAIGNYY and CDR2 is EKD in the germline V gene. The V end lost 1 base, the J end lost 5 bases, and 17 bases lay between the germline ends. The CDR3 extends over 18 amino acids. CDR3 sequence reads: CACDTVGGPTRDTRQMFF. For the CDR3, the DNA is TGTGCCTGTGACACTGTCGGGGGCCCAACCCGGGACACCCGACAGATGTTTTTC.

In its sample, this clone ranks as medium-sized. CDR3: CACDTVGGWDDKLIF. CDR3 nucleotide sequence: TGTGCCTGTGACACCGTTGGGGGATGGGACGATAAACTCATCTTT. V gene TRDV2 combines with J gene TRDJ1, with 8 bases matching TRDD3. V lost 0 bases, J lost 4 bases, and 6 bases stayed unmatched. The germline V gene encodes CDR1 GEAIGNYY and CDR2 EKD. The CDR3 is made up of 15 amino acids.

As concerns this clone: TCRdb's listed protein matches a much larger clone and diverges from this DNA's translation at residue 17, likely through a read error; the protein shown comes from the DNA. This rearrangement joins TRDV2 to TRDJ3, with TRDD3 identical over 10 bases. Germline V lookup: CDR1 GEAIGNYY, CDR2 EKD. CDR3 length equals 20 residues. Here the CDR3 reads CACDTLAVGDTSWDTREMFF. CDR3 coding DNA: TGTGCCTGTGACACCCTTGCGGTGGGGGATACCTCCTGGGACACCCGAGAGATGTTTTTC.

This clone is medium-sized within its sample. The chain employs TRDV2 and TRDJ3; 7 positions agree with TRDD3. V was pared by 0 bases and J by 4 bases, with 11 bases of the junction left unmatched. The CDR3 contains 19 residues. Germline-derived CDR1 and CDR2 are GEAIGNYY and EKD. In nucleotides, the CDR3 is TGTGCCTGTGACACCGGAGGGATACTCCCTTCTTGGGACACCCGACAGATGTTTTTC. Translating it yields CACDTGGILPSWDTRQMFF.

As for this clone: A much larger clone lies a single base off, so this may be a read error. The sample contains more than one DNA sequence encoding this CDR3. J is TRDJ1 and V is TRDV1, with D tentatively TRDD3 (5 bases). The CDR3 consists of 18 residues. CDR1 is TSWWSYY and CDR2 is QGS in the germline V gene. Here the CDR3 DNA reads TGTGCGCTTGGGGAACGTTTTCCACCCCCCACACCCACCGATAAACTCATCTTT. This encodes CALGERFPPPTPTDKLIF.

Worth noting for this clone: This probably arose from a read error, given a far larger clone one base away. The V and J genes are TRDV2 and TRDJ1; 10 nucleotides align to TRDD3. This CDR3 has 16 amino acids. V was pared by 4 bases and J by 0 bases, with 7 bases of the junction left unmatched. Per germline, CDR1 GEAIGNYY and CDR2 EKD. The DNA of the CDR3 is TGTGCCTGTGAGGCGCTTACTGGGGGATACACCGATAAACTCATCTTT. Amino acid sequence: CACEALTGGYTDKLIF.

This clone showed up just a few times. It may be a read error: a sequence one base away is much more abundant. This rearrangement joins TRDV2 to TRDJ1; TRDD3 agrees at 13 bases. V was pared by 3 bases and J by 3 bases, with 9 bases of the junction left unmatched. This CDR3 spans 17 amino acids. CDR1 GEAIGNYY and CDR2 EKD come from the germline V gene. The CDR3 DNA reads as TGTGCCTGTGACCCACTGGGGGATACGCGGTACGCCGATAAACTCATCTTT. This translates into CACDPLGDTRYADKLIF.

A few counts support this clone. One base separates it from a far larger clone, so it is likely a read error. V usage is TRDV2 and J usage is TRDJ1; maybe TRDD3 (6 bases). This CDR3 has 15 residues. The germline CDR1 and CDR2 sequences are GEAIGNYY and EKD. For the CDR3, the DNA is TGTTCCTGTGACGCTCTAGGGGGAGACACCGATAAACTCATCTTT. Its protein is CSCDALGGDTDKLIF.

V and J are TRDV2 and TRDJ1; D unresolved. Germline CDR1 and CDR2: GEAIGNYY and EKD. CDR3 length: 20 amino acids. Trimming shortened V by 3 bases and J by 0 bases, and 28 bases separated the two germline ends. The CDR3, as DNA: TGTGCCTGTGACCCTTTAAGGAGCATAAAGTCTGAAACTTACACCGATAAACTCATCTTT. As protein: CACDPLRSIKSETYTDKLIF.

This clone was found a few times. With only one base between it and a far larger clone, this is likely a read error. The chain is built from TRDV1 and TRDJ1; 11 nucleotides line up with TRDD3. The V gene end was trimmed by 3 bases and the J gene end by 1 base; junction bases not matched to a gene: 16. The CDR3 has 20 amino acids. Germline CDR1 reads TSWWSYY; CDR2 reads QGS. The CDR3 sequence is CALGDDFLGWGIRVTDKLIF. DNA for the CDR3: TGTGCTCTTGGGGACGATTTCCTCGGATGGGGGATACGCGTCACCGATAAACTCATCTTT.

This clone was recorded a few times. The genes are TRDV2 and TRDJ3, with TRDD3 identical over 9 bases. The CDR3 spans 20 residues. V trimming: 2 bases; J trimming: 0 bases; junction bases outside the gene matches: 10. Germline CDR1 is GEAIGNYY and CDR2 is EKD. As DNA, the CDR3 is TGTGCCTGTGACAAACTGGGGGACAAGCTAAGCTCCTGGGACACCCGACAGATGTTTTTC. It codes for CACDKLGDKLSSWDTRQMFF.

With respect to this clone: For this DNA, TCRdb reports the protein of a much larger clone, which diverges at residue 3, most likely from a read error; the protein presented here is translated directly from the DNA. The rearrangement uses TRDV2 and TRDJ3; 10 bases fit TRDD3. The CDR3 has 20 residues. Per the germline V gene, CDR1 is GEAIGNYY and CDR2 is EKD. The CDR3 region has the DNA TGTGCCAGTGACACCCTTGCGGTGGGGGATACCTCCTGGGACACCCGACAGATGTTTTTC. This gives the protein CASDTLAVGDTSWDTRQMFF.

This clone has a handful of counts. The rearrangement uses TRDV1 and TRDJ1, with TRDD3 matching 8 bases. The CDR3 totals 25 residues. The germline gives CDR1 TSWWSYY, CDR2 QGS. Losses at the gene ends were 0 bases for V and 1 base for J; bases not matched to a gene: 31. The CDR3 region is CALGELRLPSGENRWGGGSTDKLIF. The CDR3 DNA reads as TGTGCTCTTGGGGAACTTAGACTACCCTCCGGCGAAAATCGCTGGGGTGGGGGATCCACCGATAAACTCATCTTT.

This clone has only a few counts. The chain carries TRDV2 and TRDJ1, with 12 nucleotides matching TRDD3. Germline CDR1 and CDR2: GEAIGNYY and EKD. This CDR3 comprises 16 residues. The V gene end was trimmed by 4 bases and the J gene end by 5 bases; junction bases not matched to a gene: 10. The CDR3 loop reads CACDPPTGGYWDKLIF. CDR3 DNA sequence: TGTGCCTGTGATCCCCCCACTGGGGGATACTGGGATAAACTCATCTTT.

Sample share makes this clone medium-sized (0.01 to 0.1%). The rearrangement links TRDV1 to TRDJ1; 7 positions agree with TRDD3. This CDR3 region has 20 residues. Germline assignment: CDR1 TSWWSYY and CDR2 QGS. V lost 0 bases and J lost 0; bases outside the gene matches: 16. The CDR3 region is CALGELRILGGILYTDKLIF. The CDR3 nucleotides are TGTGCTCTTGGGGAACTTAGAATCTTGGGGGGGATCCTGTACACCGATAAACTCATCTTT.

Remarks on this clone: TCRdb's protein for this DNA is that of a much larger clone and differs from the translation at residue 9, likely a read error; the protein shown is the DNA translation. Other DNA sequences in the same sample also yield this CDR3. V gene TRDV1 combines with J gene TRDJ1, with TRDD3 identical over 11 bases. Germline trimming cut 3 bases from V and 1 base from J; bases unmatched to any gene: 16. The CDR3 extends over 20 amino acids. Germline V lookup: CDR1 TSWWSYY, CDR2 QGS. The CDR3 here is CALGDDSLRWGIRVTDKLIF. In nucleotides, the CDR3 is TGTGCTCTTGGGGACGATTCCCTCCGATGGGGGATACGCGTCACCGATAAACTCATCTTT.

Worth noting for this clone: This sequence is one base from a far larger clone and is likely a read error. The same CDR3 can be traced to other DNA sequences in this sample. This chain connects TRDV1 to TRDJ1, with 11 positions matching TRDD3. The CDR3 has 20 residues. Per the germline V gene, CDR1 is TSWWSYY and CDR2 is QGS. V trimming: 3 bases; J trimming: 5 bases; junction bases outside the gene matches: 20. In nucleotides, the CDR3 is TGTGCTCTTGGGGACGATTCCCTCGGATGGGGGATACGCGTCACTGATAAACTCATCTTT. Protein sequence: CALGDDSLGWGIRVTDKLIF.

The chain links TRDV2 to TRDJ1, with 10 bases fitting TRDD3. The CDR3 totals 19 residues. Trimming cost V 1 base and J 2 bases; bases outside gene matches: 15. Germline-derived CDR1 and CDR2 are GEAIGNYY and EKD. The CDR3 region is CACDTVLRTGGSPTDKLIF. The CDR3 DNA is TGTGCCTGTGACACTGTTCTTCGTACTGGGGGATCCCCTACCGATAAACTCATCTTT.

By frequency in the sample, this clone is medium-sized. V and J are TRDV2 and TRDJ1, with D possibly matching TRDD3 (6 bases). The germline V and J ends were trimmed by 2 bases and 0 bases, with 18 bases remaining between them. This CDR3 has 17 amino acids. In germline, CDR1 is GEAIGNYY, CDR2 EKD. The CDR3 coding sequence is TGTGCCTGTGACATTCTCTCGGCTGGGGACAACACCGATAAACTCATCTTT. It specifies CACDILSAGDNTDKLIF.

A note on this clone: A single base separates this from a much larger clone, so it may be a read error. The CDR3: CACDALGANNKLIF. The DNA of the CDR3 is TGTGCCTGTGACGCGCTGGGGGCTAACAATAAACTCATCTTT. J is TRDJ1 and V is TRDV2; 7 nucleotides line up with TRDD3. The V and J ends lost 3 bases and 6 bases, in that order; junction bases with no gene match: 9. The CDR3 runs to 14 residues. Germline V gives CDR1 GEAIGNYY, CDR2 EKD.

This clone has more than one count but fewer than ten. This probably arose from a read error, given a far larger clone one base away. This sequence joins TRDV2 and TRDJ1; 10 bases agree with TRDD3. In germline, CDR1 is GEAIGNYY, CDR2 EKD. V was clipped by 3 bases and J by 4 bases; unmatched bases: 7. The CDR3 sequence is 15 residues long. The CDR3 sequence: CACDPLGDSLDKLIF. The CDR3 region has the DNA TGTGCCTGTGACCCACTGGGGGATTCGCTCGATAAACTCATCTTT.

This clone qualifies as medium-sized (0.01 to 0.1%). The chain uses TRDV2 and TRDJ3, with TRDD3 matching over 8 bases. This CDR3 has 21 amino acids. V was clipped by 0 bases and J by 0 bases; unmatched bases: 12. Germline V gene lookup returns CDR1 GEAIGNYY and CDR2 EKD. The CDR3 spells CACDTVNLGESSSWDTRQMFF. Written as DNA, the CDR3 is TGTGCCTGTGACACCGTAAACCTGGGGGAATCGAGCTCCTGGGACACCCGACAGATGTTTTTC.

As regards this clone: Just one base apart from a much larger clone, this may be a read error. The rearrangement joins TRDV2 to TRDJ1, with 9 nucleotides matching TRDD3. The CDR3 is made up of 15 amino acids. The V segment lost 2 bases and the J segment 3 bases; nucleotides outside the gene matches: 6. Germline-derived CDR1 and CDR2 are GEAIGNYY and EKD. CDR3: CACDNVGGYSDKLIF. The DNA of the CDR3 is TGTGCCTGTGACAACGTGGGGGGATACTCCGATAAACTCATCTTT.

This chain joins TRDV2 and TRDJ1; TRDD3 aligns across 10 bases. J lost 0 bases, V lost 1 base, and 10 bases had no gene match. The CDR3 loop spans 18 amino acids. The germline V gene encodes CDR1 GEAIGNYY and CDR2 EKD. For the CDR3, the DNA is TGTGCCTGTGACACGGTGTCCTGGGGGATAGCTCACACCGATAAACTCATCTTT. This codes for CACDTVSWGIAHTDKLIF.

Details on this clone: The translation of this DNA and the TCRdb protein of a much larger clone differ at residue 5, probably owing to a read error; the protein shown here is translated from the DNA. The rearrangement uses TRDV2 and TRDJ1; D uncertain. The CDR3 is 18 residues long. The germline V gene has CDR1 GEAIGNYY and CDR2 EKD. The V gene lost 0 bases and the J gene lost 0 bases, with 19 bases spanning the gap. The CDR3 region is CACDTLGRTDPYTDKLIF. In DNA, the CDR3 is TGTGCCTGTGACACCCTTGGAAGGACCGACCCTTACACCGATAAACTCATCTTT.

As concerns this clone: TCRdb's listed protein matches a much larger clone and diverges from this DNA's translation at residue 3, likely through a read error; the protein shown comes from the DNA. This sequence joins TRDV1 and TRDJ1; 11 nucleotides agree with TRDD3. Germline CDR1 reads TSWWSYY; CDR2 reads QGS. The CDR3 sequence is 20 residues long. CDR3 sequence: CAPGDDSLGWGIRVTDKLIF. For the CDR3, the DNA is TGTGCTCCTGGGGACGATTCCCTCGGATGGGGGATACGCGTCACCGATAAACTCATCTTT.